This T cell receptor (beta chain) is from a study of T cell responses to AZD1222 COVID-19 vaccine. Turning to the study itself: Pooled in the analysis were second doses at about 4 or about 12 weeks. Study results and caveats: There were vaccine-associated CD4 TCRs across spike, dominant at 160-218 and 743-854.

This table comes from immunoSEQ multiplex PCR, and its TCRdb copy is limited to in-frame clones, with some not included. This sample has 140,000 or so clones, with about 92% found just once. In the case of this clone: Its target is unknown.

Germline values: CDR1 LGHDT, CDR2 YNNKEL (reference sequence). The V segment lost 3 bases and the J segment 4 bases; nucleotides outside the gene matches: 8. CDR3 length equals 18 residues. Material: peripheral blood, obtained on day 0 of AZD1222 vaccination. The chain is built from TRBV3-1 (or the pseudogene TRBV3-2) and TRBJ1-6; 11 positions match TRBD1. This TCR was recovered from an adult in good health. Here the CDR3 DNA reads TGTGCCAGCAGCCAGAGAGGGACAGGGGGACGATATAATTCACCCCTCCACTTT. Translating gives CASSQRGTGGRYNSPLHF.